This T cell receptor (beta chain) was observed in a study of vaccination and CD4 T cells after COVID-19. Whole-study findings and limits: Within the convalescent patients, a median about 85% of the SARS-CoV-2-reactive clones were ones that appeared only post-vaccination.

This clonotype came up a few times. The antigen is not known. Unmatched junction bases numbered 10, after V lost 6 bases and J lost 6 bases. The germline CDR1 and CDR2 sequences are MNHEY and SMNVEV (reference sequence). CDR3 length equals 16 residues. Once obtained from cultured CD4+ T cells, the DNA was sequenced using the Oncomine TCR Beta short-read assay. MiXCR, run by TCRdb on the PCR reads, gives a single entry per CDR3 protein. This table holds roughly 12,000 distinct CDR3 sequences, under 35% found once. Regarding treatment: roughly 11-day PBMC culture with coronavirus spike peptide pools or control peptides (ViraFEST assay).

The rearrangement joins TRBV27 to TRBJ2-2, with 10 bases matching TRBD1. This clonotype was obtained from a human donor who received a COVID-19 vaccine. The material sequenced was CD4+ T cells from blood, cultured in vitro, taken before SARS-CoV-2 vaccination. The CDR3 DNA sequence: TGTGCCAGCAGCGTACCGGGACAGGGGAGATCCGGGGAGCTGTTTTTT. Its protein is CASSVPGQGRSGELFF.